This T cell receptor beta chain was sequenced in a study of blood T cells in healthy people across ages. A J-beta primer mix and a sample-barcoded 5' primer were used in a second PCR of roughly 6 to 11 cycles. TCRdb reprocessed the 5' RACE reads with MiXCR, giving one entry per CDR3 protein. The data hold around 2 million distinct CDR3 sequences, with around 42% observed a single time. This clonotype was seen a few times. The antigen is unknown. Study-wide results and caveats: Donors of long life had a larger count of naive CD4+ cells and greater diversity than aged donors.

The V end was cut by 3 bases, the J end by 8 bases, with 15 bases between. The CDR3 contains 14 residues. CDR1 SGHAT and CDR2 FQNNGV come from the germline V gene. V and J are TRBV11-2 and TRBJ2-3, with a weak D call TRBD1 (5 bases). The sequence was obtained from a human donor in good health. Sequences were obtained from blood. The CDR3 loop reads CASSFPDTSVTQYF. The CDR3 DNA follows: TGTGCCAGCAGCTTCCCGGACACCTCTGTTACGCAGTATTTT.